The sequence of this T cell receptor (beta chain) was determined in a study of blood T cell repertoires in COVID-19. TCRdb keeps only in-frame clones here, not all; method: immunoSEQ multiplex PCR. In the table there are a few hundred thousand clones, 70% to 90% of which are singletons. CDR1 SGHTA and CDR2 FQGTGA come from the germline V gene. The J segment lost 6 bases and the V segment lost 1 base, leaving 11 bases of the junction unmatched. CDR3 length: 16 residues. Sample: peripheral blood. The gene calls are TRBV7-3 and TRBJ1-1, with 7 bases lining up with TRBD1. The receptor comes from a human donor in a cohort sampled during active COVID-19. The CDR3 DNA sequence: TGTGCCAGCAGCTTAAGACAACAGGGGAGAGTCGCTGAAGCTTTCTTT. This translates into CASSLRQQGRVAEAFF.